Below are 18 T cell receptor beta chains sequenced from a single sample in a study of blood T cell repertoires in COVID-19. The data were produced by immunoSEQ multiplex PCR, yet TCRdb's version contains in-frame clones alone and is incomplete. The sample holds 110,000 to 150,000 clones, approximately 80% seen once. Sequenced input: peripheral blood. Receptors were obtained from a woman in her fifties or sixties with acute or convalescent COVID-19.

In its sample, this clone was seen once. V usage is TRBV18 and J usage is TRBJ1-1, with 9 positions matching TRBD1. This CDR3 is 12 amino acids long. CDR1 KGHSH and CDR2 LQKENI come from the germline V gene. J gave up 7 bases and V 4 bases, and 1 base lay outside the gene matches. CDR3 DNA: TGTGCCAGCTCACGGGACAGGGATGAAGCTTTCTTT. It codes for CASSRDRDEAFF.

Only one count was recorded for this clone. V is TRBV6-5 and J is TRBJ1-2; 10 nucleotides line up with TRBD1. CDR1 is MNHEY and CDR2 is SVGAGI in the germline V gene. V was clipped by 2 bases and J by 8 bases; unmatched bases: 11. This CDR3 comprises 16 residues. CDR3 amino acids: CASSYQRTGGVLGYTF. The CDR3 coding sequence is TGTGCCAGCAGTTACCAGCGGACAGGGGGTGTTCTGGGCTACACCTTC.

This clone occurred once. This chain uses TRBV7-2 with TRBJ2-7, with D maybe TRBD1 (6 bases). CDR3 length: 14 amino acids. Deletions cut 1 base from V and 7 bases from J, with 14 bases between. In germline, CDR1 is SGHTA, CDR2 FQGNSA. Here the CDR3 reads CASSLDGGRGEQYF. The CDR3 region has the DNA TGTGCCAGCAGCTTAGATGGGGGCCGGGGAGAGCAGTACTTC.

V is TRBV5-1 and J is TRBJ2-1, with TRBD2 identical over 13 bases. The CDR3 consists of 17 residues. The V segment lost 5 bases and the J segment 1 base; nucleotides outside the gene matches: 6. In germline, CDR1 is SGHRS, CDR2 YFSETQ. CDR3 sequence: CASRGLAGVDSYNEQFF. The CDR3 region has the DNA TGCGCCAGCAGAGGACTAGCGGGAGTGGATTCCTACAATGAGCAGTTCTTC.

V gene TRBV2 combines with J gene TRBJ2-1; 12 bases are a match to TRBD2. With 5 bases clipped from V and 0 bases from J, the junction kept 2 bases outside the gene matches. Germline assignment: CDR1 SNHLY and CDR2 FYNNEI. The CDR3 totals 16 residues. This CDR3 is CASSSSGRASYNEQFF. The CDR3, as DNA: TGTGCCAGCAGTTCTAGCGGGAGGGCCTCCTACAATGAGCAGTTCTTC.

This rearrangement joins TRBV20-1 to TRBJ1-1; D might be TRBD1 (6 bases). The CDR3 totals 10 residues. CDR1 is DFQATT and CDR2 is SNEGSKA in the germline V gene (reference sequence). Trimming stripped 6 bases from V and 10 bases from J, with 12 bases between. As DNA, the CDR3 is TGCAGTGCCAAGGGGGGGGCAGCTTTCTTT. Translation: CSAKGGAAFF.

The rearrangement joins TRBV6-6 to TRBJ1-4; 10 bases are shared with TRBD1. CDR3 size: 13 residues. Trimming cost V 6 bases and J 7 bases; bases outside gene matches: 2. Per the germline V gene, CDR1 is MNHNY and CDR2 is SVGAGI (reference sequence). In DNA form, the CDR3 reads TGTGCCAGCAGGGGGACAGGGGTTGAAAAACTGTTTTTT. Translated: CASRGTGVEKLFF.

This rearrangement joins TRBV30 to TRBJ1-1; a possible D gene is TRBD1 (5 bases). Trimming left V 1 base short and J 0 bases short, with 9 bases between. CDR1 and CDR2 (germline): GTSNPN, SVGIG (reference sequence). The CDR3 sequence is 14 residues long. CDR3 loop: CAWSGQIMNTEAFF. CDR3 nucleotides: TGTGCCTGGAGTGGACAGATCATGAACACTGAAGCTTTCTTT.

This clone was counted a few times. This chain uses TRBV27 with TRBJ1-1; the match to TRBD1 covers 7 bases. The germline CDR1 and CDR2 sequences are MNHEY and SMNVEV (reference sequence). The CDR3 is 14 amino acids. With V trimmed by 5 bases and J by 1 base, 4 bases remained unmatched. CDR3 sequence (DNA): TGTGCCAGCAGTAACAGGGGTGGGAACACTGAAGCTTTCTTT. Residues: CASSNRGGNTEAFF.

The chain couples TRBV7-9 to TRBJ2-1, with TRBD1 identical over 11 bases. J gave up 9 bases and V 3 bases, and 7 bases lay outside the gene matches. This CDR3 comprises 15 residues. Germline CDR1 SEHNR, CDR2 FQNEAQ (reference sequence). The CDR3 bases are TGTGCCAGCAGCTTCCGGGACAGGGGGGACACTGAGCAGTTCTTC. Protein sequence: CASSFRDRGDTEQFF.

The chain combines TRBV11-2 with TRBJ2-1; 11 nucleotides match TRBD1. V was pared by 3 bases and J by 7 bases, with 5 bases of the junction left unmatched. This CDR3 region has 15 residues. CDR1 is SGHAT, CDR2 FQNNGV, per germline. CDR3 amino acids: CASSLGGQGANEQFF. CDR3 DNA: TGTGCCAGCAGCTTGGGTGGACAGGGGGCAAATGAGCAGTTCTTC.

DNA of the CDR3: TGTGCCAGCATGGCGGGACCAGGCTACGAGCAGTACTTC. Translation gives CASMAGPGYEQYF. This chain links TRBV28 with TRBJ2-7; D possibly corresponds to TRBD2 (6 bases). The length of the CDR3 is 13 residues. Trimming cost V 7 bases and J 3 bases, with 13 bases left between them. Germline CDR1 reads MDHEN; CDR2 reads SYDVKM.

The rearrangement joins TRBV10-1 to TRBJ2-7, with 7 bases aligning to TRBD1. V lost 6 bases and J lost 2; bases outside the gene matches: 10. In germline, CDR1 is WNHNN, CDR2 SYGVQD (reference sequence). CDR3 length: 15 amino acids. CDR3 sequence (DNA): TGCGCCAGCAGCCCTGACAGGGCTTGGACCTACGAGCAGTACTTC. Its protein product is CASSPDRAWTYEQYF.

The V gene is TRBV2, the J gene TRBJ2-5, with D tentatively TRBD1 (5 bases). The germline V gene encodes CDR1 SNHLY and CDR2 FYNNEI. This CDR3 spans 13 amino acids. With 4 bases removed from V and 1 base from J, the gap between germline ends came to 7 bases. In DNA form, the CDR3 reads TGTGCCAGCAGTGCACAGGCCCAAGAGACCCAGTACTTC. Amino acid sequence: CASSAQAQETQYF.

V gene TRBV15 combines with J gene TRBJ2-3; D is perhaps TRBD1 (7 bases). This CDR3 has 16 residues. Trimming stripped 3 bases from V and 3 bases from J, with 16 bases between. Germline lookup yields CDR1 LNHNV and CDR2 YYDKDF (reference sequence). The CDR3 loop reads CATSSSRGARTDTQYF. CDR3 coding DNA: TGTGCCACCAGCAGTTCCAGGGGGGCGCGTACAGATACGCAGTATTTT.

This chain links TRBV5-1 with TRBJ2-1, with 11 positions matching TRBD2. Germline V gives CDR1 SGHRS, CDR2 YFSETQ. This CDR3 has 17 residues. V shed 4 bases, J shed 6 bases, and the junction held 12 bases outside the gene matches. Written as DNA, the CDR3 is TGCGCCAGCAGCAGGGGACTAGCGGCAGCTGGAAGCAATGAGCAGTTCTTC. Translation gives CASSRGLAAAGSNEQFF.

V and J are TRBV6-5 and TRBJ2-1; 9 nucleotides match TRBD2. The germline V gene has CDR1 MNHEY and CDR2 SVGAGI. The CDR3 covers 15 residues. Germline trimming cut 6 bases from V and 0 bases from J; bases unmatched to any gene: 3. The CDR3 loop reads CASRMTSGSYNEQFF. The CDR3 DNA reads TGTGCCAGCAGGATGACTAGCGGCTCCTACAATGAGCAGTTCTTC.

J is TRBJ2-1 and V is TRBV14; D might be TRBD2 (5 bases). Germline lookup yields CDR1 SGHDN and CDR2 FVKESK. The germline V and J ends were trimmed by 0 bases and 10 bases, with 13 bases remaining between them. The CDR3 loop spans 14 amino acids. The CDR3 DNA follows: TGTGCCAGCAGCCAAGATATTGGTCTAGCCGAGCAGTTCTTC. Protein sequence: CASSQDIGLAEQFF.